This T cell receptor (beta chain) appears in the sequencing data of a study of T cell repertoires in ileal Crohn's disease. Produced via immunoSEQ multiplex PCR; TCRdb's table is partial and in-frame only. Of around 4,800 clones listed, around 86% are singletons. From germline, CDR1 is MNHEY and CDR2 SMNVEV (reference sequence). J lost 4 bases, V lost 4 bases, and 9 bases had no gene match. The CDR3 is 15 amino acids. The rearrangement uses TRBV27 and TRBJ1-1; 7 nucleotides align to TRBD1. This clonotype originated in an adult with Crohn's disease. Sequencing input: ileal tissue. The CDR3 nucleotides read TGTGCCAGCAGTTCTTACAGGGGATTGAGCACTGAAGCTTTCTTT. It translates to CASSSYRGLSTEAFF.